The present T cell receptor beta chain was sequenced within a study of blood T cell repertoires in COVID-19. About the research overall: Donors in the United States, Italy and Spain gave samples during acute or convalescent COVID-19. Sample material is recorded as cDNA or gDNA derived from T cells, B-cell-depleted T cells, or PBMCs.

Study processing details: Estimation of nucleated cell counts was performed using reference gene primer amplification. The repertoire was sequenced with immunoSEQ multiplex PCR; TCRdb's copy has only in-frame clones and lacks some. V and J calls and clone size follow that table, whereas D and trimming were derived from the DNA. The sample carries about 55,000 clones, 88% recorded once. V lost 0 bases to trimming and J lost 3 bases, with 8 bases between them. There are 14 residues in the CDR3. Per germline, CDR1 MNHNY and CDR2 SVGAGI (reference sequence). This TCR was sampled from a man between 60 and 70 years old with active COVID-19. The sequenced material came from peripheral blood. The chain has TRBV6-6 and TRBJ1-2; D remains unclear. This CDR3 reads CASSYSRGDYGYTF. DNA for the CDR3: TGTGCCAGCAGTTACTCCCGCGGGGACTATGGCTACACCTTC.